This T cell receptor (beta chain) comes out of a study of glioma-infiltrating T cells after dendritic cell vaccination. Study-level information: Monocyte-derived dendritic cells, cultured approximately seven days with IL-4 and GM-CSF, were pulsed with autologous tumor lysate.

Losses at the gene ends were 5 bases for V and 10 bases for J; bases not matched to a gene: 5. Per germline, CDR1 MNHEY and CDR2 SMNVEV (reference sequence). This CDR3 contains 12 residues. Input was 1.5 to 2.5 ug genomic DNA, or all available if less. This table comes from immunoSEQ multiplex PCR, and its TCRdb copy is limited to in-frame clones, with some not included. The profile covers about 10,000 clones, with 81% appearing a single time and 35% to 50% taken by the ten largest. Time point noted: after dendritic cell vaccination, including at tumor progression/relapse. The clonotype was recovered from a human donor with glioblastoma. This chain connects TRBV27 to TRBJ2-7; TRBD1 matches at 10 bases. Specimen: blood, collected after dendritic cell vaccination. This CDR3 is CASSPRQGAQYF. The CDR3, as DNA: TGTGCCAGCAGTCCCCGACAGGGGGCTCAGTACTTC.